The sequence of this TCR beta chain was determined in a study of cytomegalovirus exposure and HLA in healthy donors (TCRdb year 2017). Regarding the study in general: An earlier analysis of 587 of the donors reported over 250 Gb of sequence data and roughly 120 million unique TCR beta sequences obtained from 150 million to 200 million T cells. An early release that covered roughly 600 HLA-typed donors contained about 300 gigabases of sequencing data and some 87 million unique TCR sequences. Of the roughly 400 genotyped donors, approximately 81% were placed in the genetic ancestry cluster associated with self-reported Caucasian donors. The study was designed to test whether signatures of past pathogen exposure could be identified by cataloging public T cell receptors. The study used immunosequencing to profile the T cell repertoires of several hundred subjects and linked those repertoires to cytomegalovirus serostatus. In addition to the first cohort of 666 subjects, a separate validation cohort of some 120 different subjects was used. To predict cytomegalovirus infection status, the study combined high-throughput TCR immunosequencing, statistical association of individual TCRs with disease status, and machine learning. A later analysis re-examined previously published TCR beta repertoires from more than 550 donors and added high-resolution HLA genotyping to investigate patterns of TCR occurrence. Rather than using new phenotypic data, the later analysis identified candidate immune exposures from TCR beta sequences and from how often those sequences occurred across donors. An earlier analysis of 450 to 750 of the donors used high-throughput TCR beta sequencing to judge whether each TCR beta V gene segment behaved as functional or pseudogenic. Donor age, sex, ethnicity and CMV serostatus were compiled alongside the repertoire data. A later genetic analysis used genome-wide SNP genotypes for about 55% of the 666 donors, treating that subset as a discovery cohort. All discovery cohort repertoires had been generated using a single sequencing platform. HLA typing included class I and class II loci at four-digit resolution. Typing coverage varied by locus: roughly 629-630 donors for A, B, C, DRB1 and DQB1; some 520 for DQA1; about 590 for DPA1; some 470 for DPB1. A few DR-DQ haplotypes were handled as single units for association and clustering because linkage in the cohort was strong. Among some 410 genotyped donors of the cohort, an average of approximately 240,000 unique TCR beta nucleotide sequences were sequenced per donor, roughly 18% of them non-productive. Overall study outcomes, separate from this receptor: Sequencing depth was assumed to be roughly uniform across donors in the presence/absence analyses, though that assumption may not hold. Specific HLA alleles were associated with about 17,000 TCR beta sequences at a false discovery rate of 0.05 in a later analysis. According to a later analysis, TCR association rates differed among HLA loci, with DRB1 alleles showing the most associated TCRs and HLA-C alleles showing the fewest. The 87-base-pair reads could not distinguish some IMGT-functional V segments, including TRBV6-2 and TRBV6-3, so those segments were excluded. In the study, 150 to 200 TCR beta chains were listed as associated with cytomegalovirus. When HLA alleles, especially DR and DQ, strongly co-occurred, TCR associations were difficult to assign to individual alleles. Several of the top co-occurrence clusters appeared to be linked to parvovirus B19, influenza, CMV and Epstein-Barr virus, according to a later analysis. According to a later genetic analysis, donors in an Asian-associated ancestry cluster had fewer N-insertions in productive TCRs than the approximately 710-donor mean. Only TCR beta chains were sequenced in this cohort, and the absence of alpha or paired-chain data limited detectable features. Correlated functional status among segregating V segments might reflect linkage disequilibrium, but an unknown experimental factor could not be ruled out. A cluster of highly shared sequence variants was judged likely to represent a technical artifact of the sequencing pipeline. Across donors, most TCR sequences were observed very rarely, whereas some public TCRs were present in many individuals. The authors suggested that the approach could potentially be extended to other disease states and immunological phenotypes. A few of the identified cytomegalovirus-associated TCR beta chains were confirmed in vitro to be specific for cytomegalovirus antigens. V-gene and J-gene trimming of TCR beta chains was associated with a missense DCLRE1C variant in a later genetic analysis, and the association was replicated in an independent cohort. Broadly in line with IMGT annotations, most TCR beta V segments showed up in productive rearrangements about 87% or about 30% of the time in an earlier analysis of a few hundred of the donors. A later analysis found that HLA-associated TCR beta chains were more clonally expanded and had lower generation probabilities than equally common non-associated chains. For the cohort, immune exposure information was limited to CMV serostatus. According to a later analysis, most CMV-associated TCR beta chains appeared to be HLA-restricted, and the HLA associations seemed to be driven largely by CMV exposure. Because counts were too low, around 18 rarely observed V segments, including chromosome 9 orphons, were left out of the earlier analysis of approximately 500 of the donors. Cytomegalovirus status was reported to be diagnosed by the classifier with high specificity and sensitivity in both the original and validation cohorts. A further reported finding was that TCR beta sequences accurately predicted the HLA-A and HLA-B alleles for most subjects in the first cohort. Because some donors lacked HLA typing at each locus, the association tests relied only on the typed subset.

In regard to this clone: It has no known antigen specificity. A read error may account for a junction end that differs from germline.

Libraries were made using the immunoSEQ multiplex PCR assay. For the multiplex PCR, a mixture combining 60 forward primers for TCR Vbeta segments and 13 reverse primers for TCR Jbeta segments was used. Amplification of the CDR3 region of rearranged TCR beta genes was performed with a multiplex PCR assay on genomic DNA. On the Illumina HiSeq System, the amplified TCR beta libraries were sequenced as 87-base-pair reads. The study's processing was this. A later analysis tallied tens of millions of unique TCR beta chains across the 610 or so repertoires, and 10 million to 11 million of those chains were shared by two or more donors. Raw reads were error-corrected and collapsed into unique sequences by a nearest-neighbor algorithm in which closely related sequences were merged to remove PCR and sequencing errors. To assign V, D and J gene segments, CDR3 sequences were aligned to IMGT reference sequences. For a sequence to be retained, a match of at least six nucleotides to both a V gene segment and a J gene segment was required. Rearrangements were classified as productive when the CDR3 lacked stop codons and remained in frame with V and J, and all other rearrangements were classified as non-productive. CDR3 was defined according to IMGT convention as the region running from the second conserved V-encoded cysteine to the conserved J-encoded phenylalanine. The earlier analysis of about 500 of the donors excluded sequences that lacked an unambiguous match to a single V gene segment. An earlier analysis of 500 to 700 of the donors classified V segments as functional when productive rearrangements were above 56.7% and as segregating when the standard deviation between donors was above 5%. To diagnose cytomegalovirus status from the catalog of TCR beta chain sequences, a statistical classification framework was built. V and J gene assignment, in a later analysis, came from comparing TCR nucleotide sequences with IMGT/GENE-DB human TR gene sequences. In a later analysis, CDR3 sequences and most-parsimonious VDJ recombination scenarios were assigned using the TCRdist pipeline. In a later analysis, each TCR beta chain was defined by its CDR3 amino acid sequence together with its V-gene family, and reads without a unique V-gene family were excluded. In a later analysis, 500 to 650 highly shared, low-generation-probability nucleotide sequences were removed to address suspected cross-contamination and a sequencing artifact. In a later analysis, a clonal expansion index was calculated for each public chain from normalized within-repertoire ranks of inferred template counts. In a later analysis, generation probabilities were computed using a VDJ recombination model fitted to out-of-frame rearrangements, and the results were checked against IGoR. Hypergeometric tests were used in a later analysis to score TCR-TCR, TCR-HLA and TCR-CMV co-occurrence, with a repertoire-size bias correction applied to the TCR pairs. A later analysis estimated false discovery rates by permuting HLA or CMV assignments 20 times. A later analysis grouped co-occurring TCRs with DBSCAN, adding TCRdist sequence similarity when clustering within HLA-allele-positive subsets. For co-occurrence clustering, repertoires with fewer than 30,000 or more than 120,000 public chains were excluded, along with a handful of repertoires with anomalous nucleotide sharing. Here the immuneACCESS table is served through TCRdb, limited to in-frame sequences with V and J called. Missing clones are a known gap in these copies; in checked studies unresolved V genes cover under half, and the rest lacks a known reason. The DNA was the basis for D and trimming; V, J and clone size are from that table. Across this sample there are roughly 190,000 clones, with roughly 68% seen only once. The ten largest clones take up 1.8% of the sample.

CDR1 and CDR2 are drawn from the germline V gene: SGHDT, YYEEEE. From cysteine to phenylalanine, the CDR3 is 15 amino acids long. Only the CDR3 part of the read is kept: 45 bases, read in frame from the first base. The cohort comprised several hundred healthy bone marrow donors. At the time of sampling, all cohort members were nominally healthy, though unrecorded immune exposures were likely present. The donor tested CMV seronegative and was one of the 352 seronegative cohort members. Every donor gave a peripheral blood sample, and the peripheral blood mononuclear cells from that sample were used for TCR beta sequencing. Genomic DNA extraction from the blood cell samples was performed with the Qiagen DNeasy Blood Extraction Kit.

The chain joins TRBV5-6 to TRBJ2-1; a tentative D match to TRBD1 spans 6 bases. The sequence was collected from a woman in her 30s in good health and CMV-seronegative. Specimen: PBMCs. The bases read TGTGCCAGCAGCTTACTAACAGGGTCCTACAATGGGCAGTTCTTC. Translation gives CASSLLTGSYNGQFF.